Listed below are T cell receptor beta chains from one sample, sequenced in a study of blood T cell repertoires in COVID-19. Assay: immunoSEQ multiplex PCR; the TCRdb copy retains only in-frame clones and omits some. The sample has 400,000 or so clones, 85% to 90% seen once. The sample comprised PBMCs or T cells enriched from blood (not recorded which). These receptors were collected from a man aged 25 to 40 who had recovered from COVID-19. Each CDR3 is given with its conserved first and last residue. The order of the fields is D gene, J gene, clone size, V gene, CDR3 DNA, CDR3 protein. D genes are given only for firm matches. Only part of the rows carry a size: once, few, many, or a class if the clone is expanded.

D: TRBD2
J: TRBJ2-3
size: .
V: TRBV19
DNA: TGTGCCAGTAGCCCCGGACTAGCGGGCGTGACTCATACGCAGTATTTT
CDR3: CASSPGLAGVTHTQYF

D: .
J: TRBJ1-2
size: .
V: TRBV10-3
DNA: TGTGCCATCAGTGAGTCGATACCGGGGAACTATGGCTACACCTTC
CDR3: CAISESIPGNYGYTF

D: .
J: TRBJ1-2
size: .
V: TRBV28
DNA: TGTGCCAGCAGTTTGGAAGGGACTGGTGGCTATGGCTACACCTTC
CDR3: CASSLEGTGGYGYTF

D: .
J: TRBJ2-5
size: .
V: TRBV28
DNA: TGTGCCAGCAGTAAGGTCAGGGAGACCCAGTACTTC
CDR3: CASSKVRETQYF

D: .
J: TRBJ1-5
size: .
V: TRBV30
DNA: TGTGCCTGGAGTGTGAATGGGGCAGGCTCCAATCAGCCCCAGCATTTT
CDR3: CAWSVNGAGSNQPQHF

D: .
J: TRBJ1-1
size: .
V: TRBV7-9
DNA: TGTGCCAGCAGCTTAGCTTCGGTGATGAACACTGAAGCTTTCTTT
CDR3: CASSLASVMNTEAFF

D: .
J: TRBJ2-7
size: .
V: TRBV28
DNA: TGTGCCAGCAGCGGACAGGGTAGGACTAGCGACTGGACATCCTACGAGCAGTACTTC
CDR3: CASSGQGRTSDWTSYEQYF

D: .
J: TRBJ2-7
size: .
V: TRBV9
DNA: TGTGCCAGCAGCGTAGACGGCTACGAGCAGTACTTC
CDR3: CASSVDGYEQYF

D: TRBD1
J: TRBJ2-2
size: few
V: TRBV9
DNA: TGTGCCAGCCAGACAGGGGGGTACACCGGGGAGCTGTTTTTT
CDR3: CASQTGGYTGELFF

D: TRBD2
J: TRBJ2-7
size: once
V: TRBV7-9
DNA: TGTGCCAGCAGCTTAGGTGGGGGGGTATTGATCGAGCAGTACTTC
CDR3: CASSLGGGVLIEQYF

D: .
J: TRBJ1-4
size: .
V: TRBV11-2
DNA: TGTGCCAGCAGCTACAGACAGGACAATGAAAAACTGTTTTTT
CDR3: CASSYRQDNEKLFF

D: TRBD2
J: TRBJ2-2
size: .
V: TRBV4-1
DNA: TGCGCCAGCAGCCATAGACTAGCGGGAGAGGCCGGGGAGCTGTTTTTT
CDR3: CASSHRLAGEAGELFF

D: .
J: TRBJ1-6
size: .
V: TRBV6-6
DNA: TGTGCCAGCAGTCTCCTGGCCGCTAGGGGCTCCTATAATTCACCCCTCCACTTT
CDR3: CASSLLAARGSYNSPLHF

D: .
J: TRBJ1-6
size: .
V: TRBV5-4
DNA: TGTGCCAGCAGCTTGGACAGCGGGCATTCACCCCTCCACTTT
CDR3: CASSLDSGHSPLHF

D: TRBD2
J: TRBJ2-1
size: once
V: TRBV5-1
DNA: TGCGCCAGCAGCTTGGAACTGGCTAGCGGGGGGAATGAGCAGTTCTTC
CDR3: CASSLELASGGNEQFF

D: .
J: TRBJ1-6
size: .
V: TRBV18
DNA: TGTGCCAGCTCACCATGGGACAAGAATTCACCCCTCCACTTT
CDR3: CASSPWDKNSPLHF

D: TRBD1
J: TRBJ1-4
size: few
V: TRBV7-9
DNA: TGTGCCAGCAGCGGACAGGGGTGGGAAAAACTGTTTTTT
CDR3: CASSGQGWEKLFF

D: .
J: TRBJ2-6
size: .
V: TRBV2
DNA: TGTGCCAGCGAGCAGTCAGGGTCTGGGGCCAACGTCCTGACTTTC
CDR3: CASEQSGSGANVLTF

D: .
J: TRBJ1-2
size: .
V: TRBV24-1
DNA: TGTGCCACCAGTGATTTGAGGACAGCTGTTTATGGCTACACCTTC
CDR3: CATSDLRTAVYGYTF

D: TRBD1
J: TRBJ2-1
size: .
V: TRBV9
DNA: TGTGCCAGCAGCGCTACAGGGGGCTACAATGAGCAGTTCTTC
CDR3: CASSATGGYNEQFF

D: .
J: TRBJ2-1
size: .
V: TRBV7-2
DNA: TGTGCCAGCAGCTCTCGGACTGGCCCTCAGTTCTTC
CDR3: CASSSRTGPQFF

D: .
J: TRBJ1-2
size: .
V: TRBV6-5
DNA: TGTGCCAGCAGTTACTCGACAGGCCGCCTCTATGGCTACACCTTC
CDR3: CASSYSTGRLYGYTF

D: .
J: TRBJ2-2
size: .
V: TRBV5-4
DNA: TGTGCCAGCAGGAACCCGGCAGGGGGGACCGGGGAGCTGTTTTTT
CDR3: CASRNPAGGTGELFF

D: .
J: TRBJ1-3
size: few
V: TRBV7-9
DNA: TGTGCCAGCAGCTCCGGGACAATCGGAAACACCATATATTTT
CDR3: CASSSGTIGNTIYF

D: TRBD1
J: TRBJ1-1
size: once
V: TRBV29-1
DNA: TGCAGCGGGGAATCCACAGGGGGCGCCGCTGAAGCTTTCTTT
CDR3: CSGESTGGAAEAFF

D: .
J: TRBJ2-7
size: once
V: TRBV24-1
DNA: TGTGCCACCAGTCTGGGGGCTACCTACGAGCAGTACTTC
CDR3: CATSLGATYEQYF

D: TRBD1
J: TRBJ1-6
size: .
V: TRBV19
DNA: TGTGCCAGTAGTGCGTCGACAGGGTGGACTTCACCCCTCCACTTT
CDR3: CASSASTGWTSPLHF

D: TRBD1
J: TRBJ2-1
size: .
V: TRBV6-1
DNA: TGTGCCAGCAGTGATCCGGGACAGGGGTACAATGAGCAGTTCTTC
CDR3: CASSDPGQGYNEQFF

D: .
J: TRBJ2-7
size: .
V: TRBV12-3/TRBV12-4
DNA: TGTGCCAGCAGTTGGACAGATACCTACGAGCAGTACTTC
CDR3: CASSWTDTYEQYF

D: .
J: TRBJ1-4
size: .
V: TRBV10-3
DNA: TGTGCCATCAGGGGTGACATGTCCGAAAAACTGTTTTTT
CDR3: CAIRGDMSEKLFF

D: TRBD1
J: TRBJ1-2
size: .
V: TRBV6-5
DNA: TGTGCCAGCCAGAGACAGGGTAAGGGCACCTTC
CDR3: CASQRQGKGTF

D: TRBD2
J: TRBJ2-7
size: .
V: TRBV28
DNA: TGTGCCAGCAGTTTGGGACCAGGGAGCGGGAGCGGGGAGCAGTACTTC
CDR3: CASSLGPGSGSGEQYF

D: TRBD1
J: TRBJ2-1
size: .
V: TRBV9
DNA: TGTGCCAGCAGCGTAGTGGGACAGGGGGACAATGAGCAGTTCTTC
CDR3: CASSVVGQGDNEQFF

D: .
J: TRBJ1-2
size: .
V: TRBV7-9
DNA: TGTGCCAGCAGCTTAGACATCCAAGCTAACTATGGCTACACCTTC
CDR3: CASSLDIQANYGYTF

D: TRBD1
J: TRBJ2-7
size: .
V: TRBV15
DNA: TGTGCCACCAGCAGTCAGGGGGCTAACGAGCAGTACTTC
CDR3: CATSSQGANEQYF

D: TRBD2
J: TRBJ2-7
size: .
V: TRBV29-1
DNA: TGCAGCGTCGGTGCGGGACTAGCTCAGGGGGAGCAGTACTTC
CDR3: CSVGAGLAQGEQYF

D: .
J: TRBJ2-7
size: .
V: TRBV30
DNA: TGTGCTCTTAGGGGGAGCTCCTACGAGCAGTACTTC
CDR3: CALRGSSYEQYF

D: .
J: TRBJ1-4
size: .
V: TRBV12-3/TRBV12-4
DNA: TGTGCCAGCAGTCCCCGTAGAGATGAAAAACTGTTTTTT
CDR3: CASSPRRDEKLFF

D: TRBD1
J: TRBJ1-6
size: .
V: TRBV5-6
DNA: TGTGCCAGCAGCTCAGACAGGGGTTTATGGTCACCCCTCCACTTT
CDR3: CASSSDRGLWSPLHF

D: .
J: TRBJ2-5
size: .
V: TRBV7-2
DNA: TGTGCCAGCAGCTCCACAGGTTCTGAGACCCAGTACTTC
CDR3: CASSSTGSETQYF

D: TRBD2
J: TRBJ2-1
size: .
V: TRBV5-1
DNA: TGCGCCAGCAGCTTGGGGCTAGCGGGAGACAATGAGCAGTTCTTC
CDR3: CASSLGLAGDNEQFF

D: .
J: TRBJ1-1
size: .
V: TRBV3-1/TRBV3-2
DNA: TGTGCCAGCTGTCGAGGGGGGGCCACCCTCGGGGGCACTGAAGCTTTCTTT
CDR3: CASCRGGATLGGTEAFF

D: .
J: TRBJ2-7
size: .
V: TRBV28
DNA: TGTGCCAGCAGTTTTGGGCGACAGTATGGCTACGAGCAGTACTTC
CDR3: CASSFGRQYGYEQYF

D: TRBD2
J: TRBJ2-7
size: .
V: TRBV13
DNA: TGTGCCAGCAGCCTATCAGCAGGGACTAGCGGGAAAGAGCAGTACTTC
CDR3: CASSLSAGTSGKEQYF

D: TRBD2
J: TRBJ2-1
size: .
V: TRBV6-4
DNA: TGTGCCAGCAGTGACTCGCCTCCGGGACTAGCGGGCCAGGATGAGCAGTTCTTC
CDR3: CASSDSPPGLAGQDEQFF

D: TRBD1
J: TRBJ2-5
size: .
V: TRBV5-1
DNA: TGCGCCAGCAGCCCGCCGGGACAGGGTGAGGGCCAAGAGACCCAGTACTTC
CDR3: CASSPPGQGEGQETQYF

D: .
J: TRBJ2-7
size: .
V: TRBV7-9
DNA: TGTGCCAGCAGCGACCTGGAGGGTTCCTACGAGCAGTACTTC
CDR3: CASSDLEGSYEQYF

D: TRBD1
J: TRBJ2-7
size: .
V: TRBV10-3
DNA: TGTGCCATCAGTGAGTCGTGGACAGGGTATTCCTACGAGCAGTACTTC
CDR3: CAISESWTGYSYEQYF

D: TRBD1
J: TRBJ1-1
size: .
V: TRBV18
DNA: TGTGCCAGCTCCCTACAGGGGTCCACTGAAGCTTTCTTT
CDR3: CASSLQGSTEAFF

D: .
J: TRBJ2-7
size: .
V: TRBV6-5
DNA: TGTGCCAGCAGTATATCCCAGGGCTCCTACGAGCAGTACTTC
CDR3: CASSISQGSYEQYF

D: TRBD2
J: TRBJ2-2
size: .
V: TRBV5-4
DNA: TGTGCCAGCAGCGCACTAGCGGGAGTGGGCGGGGAGCTGTTTTTT
CDR3: CASSALAGVGGELFF

D: .
J: TRBJ1-1
size: .
V: TRBV19
DNA: TGTGCCAGTAGTATAGAACAGTCTGAAGCTTTCTTT
CDR3: CASSIEQSEAFF